The clone carrying this T cell receptor beta chain has just one count. The target antigen is unknown. Within the sample, other DNA sequences also encode this same CDR3. The table came from immunoSEQ multiplex PCR; TCRdb's copy has only in-frame clones and leaves some out. The top ten clones hold roughly 6% of a sample with around 75,000 clones, 82% of them seen once. This sample was taken from a study of radiation and T cells in renal cell carcinoma. Study information: Nephrectomy followed 15 Gy stereotactic body radiation by 4 weeks. General study findings and limits: No pretreatment tumor biopsies were available for baseline clonotypes. In blood, top tumor clones expanded by 2 weeks, shrinking by 4.

Germline loops: CDR1 ENHRY, CDR2 SYGVKD. The CDR3 is 11 amino acids. V gave up 0 bases and J gave up 5 bases, with 2 bases separating them. Stated time point: blood 2 weeks post-SBRT. The sample's treatment: 15 Gy SBRT to primary tumor, nephrectomy 4 weeks later. Serial blood draws occurred at baseline and 2 and 4 weeks post-SBRT. The material sequenced was blood, taken from a patient whose treatment included radiotherapy and nephrectomy. The rearrangement uses TRBV10-3 and TRBJ2-7; D is ambiguous. The origin of this receptor is a man in his sixties with renal cell carcinoma. CDR3 protein: CAISESHEQYF. Here the CDR3 DNA reads TGTGCCATCAGTGAGTCCCACGAGCAGTACTTC.